These 2 T cell receptor beta chains share one sample of origin, sequenced in a study. MiXCR was run by TCRdb on the RT-PCR reads, yielding one entry per CDR3 protein. The sample lists about 680,000 distinct CDR3 sequences; 13% to 15% were seen once. The source material was memory CD4+ T cells from blood. The receptors derive from a female donor in good health, serving as a healthy control.

In this sample, this clonotype turned up many times. V and J are TRBV7-3 and TRBJ1-2; 7 bases line up with TRBD1. Unmatched junction bases numbered 7, after V lost 5 bases and J lost 7 bases. CDR1 is SGHTA and CDR2 is FQGTGA in the germline V gene. This CDR3 is 13 amino acids long. The DNA for the CDR3 is TGTGCCAGCAGCCGTGACAGGGATAGTGGCTACACCTTC. It codes for CASSRDRDSGYTF.

The DNA of the CDR3 is TGCAGTGCTAGAATCGGGGGACATTTGGGGAGCAATCAGCCCCAGCATTTT. Translated, it gives CSARIGGHLGSNQPQHF. The chain recombines TRBV20-1 with TRBJ1-5; D is possibly TRBD1 (6 bases). CDR1 is DFQATT and CDR2 is SNEGSKA in the germline V gene (reference sequence). The CDR3 is 17 residues long. The germline V and J ends were trimmed by 2 bases and 1 base, with 18 bases remaining between them.